This T cell receptor (beta chain) was obtained from a study of cytomegalovirus exposure and HLA in healthy donors (dated by TCRdb to about 2017). About the study as a whole: In an earlier analysis of several hundred of the donors, about 270 Gb of sequence data and 90 million to 120 million unique TCR beta sequences from roughly 190 million T cells were reported. Genome-wide SNP genotypes for about 65% of the 666 donors were used in a later genetic analysis, which treated that subset as a discovery cohort. Using immunosequencing, the study profiled T cell repertoires from 500 to 800 subjects and related those repertoires to cytomegalovirus serostatus. To predict cytomegalovirus infection status, the study brought together high-throughput TCR immunosequencing, statistical association of individual TCRs with disease status, and machine learning. Along with the roughly 710-subject first cohort, a separate validation cohort of over a hundred different subjects was used. Four or five DR-DQ haplotypes were handled as single units for association and clustering because linkage in the cohort was strong. The number of donors typed differed by locus, with about 629-640 for A, B, C, DRB1 and DQB1, over 500 for DQA1, approximately 580 for DPA1, and about 450 for DPB1. An earlier analysis of 587 of the donors used high-throughput TCR beta sequencing to judge whether each TCR beta V gene segment behaved as functional or pseudogenic. All discovery cohort repertoires had been generated on a single sequencing platform. Of the roughly 420 genotyped donors, 65% to 90% were placed in the genetic ancestry cluster associated with self-reported Caucasian donors. About 330 gigabases of sequencing data and around 80 million unique TCR sequences made up an early release that covered about 640 HLA-typed donors. The later analysis used no new phenotypic data to find candidate immune exposures, relying instead on TCR beta sequences and their occurrence across donors. Class I and class II HLA loci were covered by the typing at four-digit resolution. Among some 400 genotyped donors of the cohort, an average of around 240,000 unique TCR beta nucleotide sequences were sequenced per donor, roughly a sixth of them non-productive. Donor age, sex, ethnicity and CMV serostatus were compiled alongside the repertoire data. The study was designed to test whether signatures of past pathogen exposure could be identified by cataloging public T cell receptors. In a later analysis, previously published TCR beta repertoires from several hundred donors were re-analyzed and high-resolution HLA genotyping was added so that TCR occurrence patterns could be studied. Points the paper makes about the study in general: The authors suggested that the approach could potentially be extended to other disease states and immunological phenotypes. Strong co-occurrence of HLA alleles, especially DR and DQ, made assigning TCR associations to individual alleles difficult. Immune exposure information for the cohort was limited to CMV serostatus. According to a later analysis, parvovirus B19, influenza, CMV and Epstein-Barr virus appeared linked to several top co-occurrence clusters. The study listed approximately 150 TCR beta chains as associated with cytomegalovirus. Because the 87-base-pair reads could not distinguish some IMGT-functional V segments, including TRBV6-2 and TRBV6-3, those segments were excluded. HLA typing was unavailable for some donors at each locus, so association tests used only the typed subset. In a later analysis, the rate of TCR association differed among HLA loci, with DRB1 alleles having the most associated TCRs and HLA-C alleles having the fewest. The classifier was reported to diagnose cytomegalovirus status with high specificity and sensitivity in both the original and validation cohorts. A further reported finding was that TCR beta sequences accurately predicted the HLA-A and HLA-B alleles for most subjects in the first cohort. Most TCR sequences were observed very rarely across donors, whereas some public TCRs were present in many individuals. The earlier analysis of almost 600 of the donors excluded fewer than 20 rarely observed V segments, including chromosome 9 orphons, because counts were too low. A later analysis found that HLA-associated TCR beta chains were more clonally expanded and had lower generation probabilities than equally common non-associated chains. A cluster of highly shared sequence variants was judged likely to be a technical artifact of the sequencing pipeline. An association between a missense DCLRE1C variant and V-gene and J-gene trimming of TCR beta chains was found in a later genetic analysis and replicated in an independent cohort. In a later analysis, about 17,000 TCR beta sequences were associated with specific HLA alleles at a false discovery rate of 0.05. A few of the identified cytomegalovirus-associated TCR beta chains were confirmed in vitro to be specific for cytomegalovirus antigens. Sequencing depth was assumed to be roughly uniform across donors in the presence/absence analyses, though that assumption may not hold. Compared with the approximately 720-donor mean, donors in an Asian-associated ancestry cluster had fewer N-insertions in productive TCRs, according to a later genetic analysis. Most CMV-associated TCR beta chains appeared to be HLA-restricted in a later analysis, and the HLA associations seemed to be driven largely by CMV exposure. In this cohort, only TCR beta chains were sequenced, and detectable features were limited by the absence of alpha or paired-chain data. Linkage disequilibrium might explain the correlated functional status among segregating V segments, but an unknown experimental factor could not be excluded. Broadly in line with IMGT annotations, most TCR beta V segments showed up in productive rearrangements about 87% or about 30% of the time in an earlier analysis of a few hundred of the donors.

The method behind the library was the immunoSEQ multiplex PCR assay. For the multiplex PCR, a mixture combining 60 forward primers for TCR Vbeta segments and 13 reverse primers for TCR Jbeta segments was used. Amplification of the CDR3 region of rearranged TCR beta genes was performed with a multiplex PCR assay on genomic DNA. The Illumina HiSeq System was used to sequence the amplified TCR beta libraries as 87-base-pair reads. The authors processed their data as follows. In a later analysis, 77 million or so unique TCR beta chains were counted across the approximately 620 repertoires, and around 10 million of these chains were shared by at least two donors. Raw reads were error-corrected and collapsed into unique sequences by a nearest-neighbor algorithm in which closely related sequences were merged to remove PCR and sequencing errors. To assign V, D and J gene segments, CDR3 sequences were aligned to IMGT reference sequences. For a sequence to be retained, at least a six-nucleotide match to both a V gene segment and a J gene segment was required. A rearrangement counted as productive if the CDR3 had no stop codons and remained in frame with V and J, and every other rearrangement counted as non-productive. CDR3 was defined according to IMGT convention as the region running from the second conserved V-encoded cysteine to the conserved J-encoded phenylalanine. In an earlier analysis of approximately 500 of the donors, sequences lacking an unambiguous match to a single V gene segment were excluded. An earlier analysis of several hundred of the donors called V segments functional above 56.7% productive rearrangements and segregating when the between-donor standard deviation exceeded 5%. A statistical classification framework was developed to diagnose cytomegalovirus status using the catalog of TCR beta chain sequences. In a later analysis, TCR nucleotide sequences were compared against IMGT/GENE-DB human TR gene sequences so that V and J genes could be assigned. In a later analysis, CDR3 sequences and most-parsimonious VDJ recombination scenarios were assigned using the TCRdist pipeline. A later analysis defined each TCR beta chain by its CDR3 amino acid sequence plus V-gene family, and excluded reads lacking a unique V-gene family. To address suspected cross-contamination and a sequencing artifact, a later analysis removed a few hundred highly shared, low-generation-probability nucleotide sequences. For each public chain, a later analysis derived a clonal expansion index from normalized ranks of inferred template counts within each repertoire. In a later analysis, generation probabilities were computed using a VDJ recombination model fitted to out-of-frame rearrangements, and the results were checked against IGoR. In a later analysis, TCR-TCR, TCR-HLA and TCR-CMV co-occurrence was scored with hypergeometric tests, and a repertoire-size bias correction was applied to TCR pairs. To estimate false discovery rates, a later analysis permuted the HLA or CMV assignments 20 times. In a later analysis, co-occurring TCRs were grouped using DBSCAN, and TCRdist sequence similarity was added for clustering within HLA-allele-positive subsets. For co-occurrence clustering, repertoires with fewer than 30,000 or more than 120,000 public chains were excluded, along with roughly five repertoires with anomalous nucleotide sharing. In its TCRdb copy, this immuneACCESS table keeps in-frame sequences only and misses some clones. Where compared with another copy, unresolved V genes explain less than half of these, and the others have no known cause. D and trimming were read from the DNA, whereas the V and J calls and clone size are those reported in that table. The sample table records about 97,000 clones; around 79% of these occur just once. The ten largest clonotypes hold approximately 2% of the sample.

The junction shows trimming of 3 bases on V and 0 bases on J, and the gene matches do not reach 9 bases of it. The CDR3 sequence holds 18 residues, the cysteine and phenylalanine included. The kept DNA is CDR3 alone, 54 bases in frame from the first base. The CDR1 and CDR2 encoded by the germline V gene are SGDLS and YYNGEE. The cohort was made up of 650 to 700 healthy bone marrow donors. At the time of sampling, every cohort member was nominally healthy, though immune exposures that went unrecorded were likely present. The donor tested CMV seronegative and was one of the 352 seronegative cohort members. A peripheral blood sample was provided by each donor, and peripheral blood mononuclear cells were used for TCR beta sequencing. The Qiagen DNeasy Blood Extraction Kit was used to extract genomic DNA from the blood cell samples. As to this clone: Its antigen has not been determined. The sample holds no much larger clone one base away, and base qualities are not on file.

Source material: PBMCs. The sequence joins TRBV9 to TRBJ2-2; 9 bases in the junction line up with TRBD1. The sequence derives from a woman between 40 and 55 years old in good health and CMV-seronegative. The DNA sequence is TGTGCCAGCAGCGCCCGGGACAGGGTCTCCGCGAACACCGGGGAGCTGTTTTTT. Its protein reads: CASSARDRVSANTGELFF. When the CDR3 is completed using the reference TRBV9 and TRBJ2-2 genes on either side, the full variable domain is DSGVTQTPKHLITATGQRVTLRCSPRSGDLSVYWYQQSLDQGLQFLIQYYNGEERAKGNILERFSAQQFPDLHSELNLSSLELGDSALYFCASSARDRVSANTGELFFGEGSRLTVL.